This T cell receptor (beta chain) is from a study of Graves' ophthalmopathy and Graves' hyperthyroidism. Study overall: Ophthalmopathy absent within 18 months of follow-up marked hyperthyroidism as stable. General study points: The authors also found most expanded thyroid clonotypes above 0.001 frequency in blood. Stable hyperthyroidism and ophthalmopathy were told apart by a 13-signature model, which achieved 85% to 90% sensitivity and almost 82% specificity.

The CDR3 totals 17 residues. The germline CDR1 and CDR2 sequences are SGHRS and YFSETQ. V lost 4 bases and J lost 1; bases outside the gene matches: 8. The sequenced template was RNA, covering the TCR beta CDR3 region. Second-round multiplex PCR came after first-round RT-PCR with HTBI primers. TCRdb recomputed calls from the multiplex PCR reads with MiXCR, one row per CDR3 protein. The sample contains 900,000 to 1,200,000 distinct CDR3 sequences, roughly two fifths of which appear only once. With regard to this clonotype: The antigen is not known.

The sequence came from an adult man with Graves' hyperthyroidism. The sequencing sample was made of peripheral blood or thyroid tissue (not recorded which). The rearrangement uses TRBV5-1 and TRBJ2-2, with 9 nucleotides matching TRBD2. The CDR3 loop is CASSPRQTSGNTGELFF. The CDR3, as DNA: TGCGCCAGCAGCCCCCGACAGACTAGCGGGAACACCGGGGAGCTGTTTTTT.